These T cell receptor beta chains were read from a single sample in a study of cytomegalovirus exposure and HLA in healthy donors. The method was immunoSEQ multiplex PCR; TCRdb's version includes in-frame clones alone and lacks a portion of them. This sample's table has about 110,000 clones. The sequencing input was PBMCs. These receptors were collected from a man aged 25-45 years in good health and CMV-seronegative. The CDR3 runs from the conserved cysteine through the conserved F or W. A D gene is named only where the DNA matches it firmly.

J: TRBJ2-7
V: TRBV2
D: .
CDR3: CAGGSKQYEQYF
DNA: TGTGCCGGCGGGTCCAAGCAATACGAGCAGTACTTC

J: TRBJ1-6
V: TRBV27
D: TRBD1
CDR3: CASSAEGALYNSPLHF
DNA: TGTGCCAGCAGTGCCGAGGGGGCTCTCTATAATTCACCCCTCCACTTT

J: TRBJ2-7
V: TRBV5-6
D: TRBD2
CDR3: CASSLGLAGATSSYEQYF
DNA: TGTGCCAGCAGCTTGGGACTAGCGGGGGCCACCAGCTCCTACGAGCAGTACTTC

J: TRBJ2-2
V: TRBV13
D: .
CDR3: CASSSTFLDGYTGELFF
DNA: TGTGCCAGCAGCTCTACATTCTTAGACGGGTACACCGGGGAGCTGTTTTTT

J: TRBJ1-1
V: TRBV10-3
D: TRBD1
CDR3: CAITQGLNTEAFF
DNA: TGTGCCATCACACAGGGGCTGAACACTGAAGCTTTCTTT

J: TRBJ2-5
V: TRBV7-2
D: TRBD2
CDR3: CASSLSLAGAETQYF
DNA: TGTGCCAGCAGCTTAAGTCTAGCGGGGGCGGAGACCCAGTACTTC

J: TRBJ1-4
V: TRBV4-2
D: .
CDR3: CASSQVEGSREKLFF
DNA: TGTGCCAGCAGCCAAGTTGAGGGTAGTCGGGAAAAACTGTTTTTT

J: TRBJ1-2
V: TRBV19
D: .
CDR3: CASRMGGQGNYGYTF
DNA: TGTGCCAGTAGGATGGGGGGGCAGGGTAACTATGGCTACACCTTC

J: TRBJ2-7
V: TRBV4-1
D: TRBD2
CDR3: CASSPVGRSYEQYF
DNA: TGCGCCAGCAGCCCAGTCGGGAGGTCCTACGAGCAGTACTTC

J: TRBJ1-1
V: TRBV19
D: .
CDR3: CAGTQGRRGNTEAFF
DNA: TGTGCCGGTACCCAGGGCCGCAGGGGCAACACTGAAGCTTTCTTT

J: TRBJ1-3
V: TRBV9
D: .
CDR3: CASSVVGAPSGNTIYF
DNA: TGTGCCAGCAGCGTAGTAGGGGCCCCCTCTGGAAACACCATATATTTT

J: TRBJ1-5
V: TRBV5-5
D: .
CDR3: CASSLQGIGQPQHF
DNA: TGTGCCAGCAGCTTGCAGGGAATCGGCCAGCCCCAGCATTTT

J: TRBJ1-2
V: TRBV27
D: TRBD1
CDR3: CASSSFGQAYQGYGYTF
DNA: TGTGCCAGCAGTTCCTTTGGACAGGCATACCAGGGCTATGGCTACACCTTC

J: TRBJ1-1
V: TRBV5-1
D: TRBD1
CDR3: CASRGQPNTEAFF
DNA: TGCGCCAGCAGGGGACAGCCGAACACTGAAGCTTTCTTT

J: TRBJ2-5
V: TRBV7-2
D: .
CDR3: CASSSGQPGQETQYF
DNA: TGTGCCAGCAGCTCCGGACAGCCGGGGCAAGAGACCCAGTACTTC

J: TRBJ2-7
V: TRBV6-6
D: TRBD1
CDR3: CASSYSGDSSYEQYF
DNA: TGTGCCAGCAGTTATTCTGGGGACAGCTCCTACGAGCAGTACTTC

J: TRBJ1-1
V: TRBV28
D: TRBD1
CDR3: CASRVTGSNTEAFF
DNA: TGTGCCAGCAGGGTGACAGGGAGTAACACTGAAGCTTTCTTT

J: TRBJ1-3
V: TRBV6-5
D: .
CDR3: CASSLQGTGNTIYF
DNA: TGTGCCAGCAGTCTACAGGGAACTGGAAACACCATATATTTT

J: TRBJ2-7
V: TRBV18
D: TRBD1
CDR3: CASSPRAGGTGSNEQYF
DNA: TGTGCCAGCTCACCACGGGCGGGTGGGACAGGGTCGAACGAGCAGTACTTC

J: TRBJ2-3
V: TRBV5-1
D: TRBD1
CDR3: CASSRGQDPSTDTQYF
DNA: TGCGCCAGCAGCCGCGGACAGGACCCTAGCACAGATACGCAGTATTTT

J: TRBJ1-1
V: TRBV19
D: .
CDR3: CASSKPGHKNTEAFF
DNA: TGTGCCAGTAGTAAACCGGGACACAAAAACACTGAAGCTTTCTTT

J: TRBJ1-5
V: TRBV7-8
D: .
CDR3: CASRNLGYYQPQHF
DNA: TGTGCCAGCAGGAACCTCGGTTACTATCAGCCCCAGCATTTT

J: TRBJ1-4
V: TRBV7-7
D: .
CDR3: CASSSWTGEKLFF
DNA: TGTGCCAGCAGCTCTTGGACGGGAGAAAAACTGTTTTTT

J: TRBJ1-1
V: TRBV7-6
D: .
CDR3: CASSLGQITEAFF
DNA: TGTGCCAGCAGCCTAGGACAGATCACTGAAGCTTTCTTT